This TCR beta chain appears in the sequencing data of a study of T cells after yellow fever vaccination. TCRdb reprocessed the 5' RACE reads with MiXCR, giving one entry per CDR3 protein. The sample contains 350,000 to 450,000 distinct CDR3 sequences, 6.2% of which appear only once. Germline CDR1 is DFQATT and CDR2 is SNEGSKA (reference sequence). The length of the CDR3 is 13 residues. V was pared by 6 bases and J by 5 bases, with 8 bases of the junction left unmatched. The sample was PBMCs, taken 5 days after the yellow fever booster vaccination. The chain joins TRBV20-1 to TRBJ2-7; 9 nucleotides align to TRBD1. This sequence was found in a young man who received the YFV17D yellow fever vaccine. The CDR3 DNA follows: TGCAGTGCCCCCGGGACAGGGTGGCACGAGCAGTACTTC. This encodes CSAPGTGWHEQYF.